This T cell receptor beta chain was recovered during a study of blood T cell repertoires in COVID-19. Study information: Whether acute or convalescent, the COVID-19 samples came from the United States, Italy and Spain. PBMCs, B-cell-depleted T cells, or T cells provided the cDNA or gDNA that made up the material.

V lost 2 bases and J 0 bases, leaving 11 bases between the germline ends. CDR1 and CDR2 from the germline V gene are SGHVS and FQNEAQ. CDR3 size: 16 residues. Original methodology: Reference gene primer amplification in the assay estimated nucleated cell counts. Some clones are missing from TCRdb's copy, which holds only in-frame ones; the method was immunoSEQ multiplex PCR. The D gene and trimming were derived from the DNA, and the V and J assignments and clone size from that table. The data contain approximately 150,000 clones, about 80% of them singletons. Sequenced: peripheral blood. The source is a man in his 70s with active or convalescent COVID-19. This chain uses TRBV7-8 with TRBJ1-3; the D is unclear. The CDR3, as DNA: TGTGCCAGCAGCTTAACGGTAGTCCTCTCTGGAAACACCATATATTTT. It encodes CASSLTVVLSGNTIYF.